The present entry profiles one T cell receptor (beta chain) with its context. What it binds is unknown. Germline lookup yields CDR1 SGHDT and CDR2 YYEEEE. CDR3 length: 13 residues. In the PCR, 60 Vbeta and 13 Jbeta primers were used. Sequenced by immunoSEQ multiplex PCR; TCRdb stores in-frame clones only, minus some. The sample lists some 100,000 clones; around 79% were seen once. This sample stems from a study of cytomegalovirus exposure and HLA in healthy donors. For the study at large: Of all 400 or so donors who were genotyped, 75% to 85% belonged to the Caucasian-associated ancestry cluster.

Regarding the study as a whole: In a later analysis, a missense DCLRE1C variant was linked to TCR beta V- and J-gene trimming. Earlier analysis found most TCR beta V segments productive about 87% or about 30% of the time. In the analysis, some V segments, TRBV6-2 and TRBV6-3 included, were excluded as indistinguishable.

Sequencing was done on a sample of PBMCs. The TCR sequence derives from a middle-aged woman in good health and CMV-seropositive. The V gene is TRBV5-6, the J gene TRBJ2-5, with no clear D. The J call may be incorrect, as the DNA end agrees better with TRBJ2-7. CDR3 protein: CASSLTGSAEQYF. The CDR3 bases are TGTGCCAGCAGCTTGACCGGGTCTGCCGAGCAGTACTTC.